This T cell receptor beta chain was recovered during a study of identical twins. TCRdb fed the 5' RACE reads into MiXCR, producing one record per CDR3 protein. The sample includes hundreds of thousands of distinct CDR3 sequences, about 24% of them seen just once. This CDR3 is 16 amino acids long. V was shortened by 4 bases and J by 4 bases, with 19 bases between the two germline ends. Per the germline V gene, CDR1 is SGHRS and CDR2 is YFSETQ. The data were also submitted as part of a second study, on T cells expressing NK-cell markers. That publication notes: Dominant NKG2C+ clonotypes in five or six donors made up roughly 1.0-7.5% of CD8+ T cells.

Sequences were obtained from CD4+ T cells sorted from blood. The receptor comes from a woman between 18 and 29 years old in good health. The gene calls are TRBV5-1 and TRBJ2-3; D might be TRBD2 (7 bases). Written as DNA, the CDR3 is TGCGCCAGCAGCGCTTCAGTAGGGGGGGCATCAGATACGCAGTATTTT. Translated: CASSASVGGASDTQYF.